This T cell receptor beta chain is from a study of cytomegalovirus exposure and HLA in healthy donors. With regard to this clone: Its antigen is unidentified.

General study points: Later analysis reportedly placed an Asian-associated ancestry cluster below the roughly 700-donor mean in N-insertions. Using a false discovery rate of 0.05, a later analysis showed that 15,000 to 20,000 TCR beta sequences were associated with HLA alleles. Most TCRs appeared rarely, but some public TCRs recurred in many donors.

Use of 60 Vbeta and 13 Jbeta primers characterized the PCR. TCRdb's copy holds only in-frame clones and misses some; the assay was immunoSEQ multiplex PCR. Its clone listing holds 200,000 to 250,000 clones. Trimming cost V 4 bases and J 5 bases, with 19 bases left between them. The V gene's germline CDR1 is SEHNR and CDR2 FQNEAQ (reference sequence). The CDR3 loop spans 16 amino acids. This chain uses TRBV7-9 with TRBJ2-3; possibly TRBD1 for D (5 bases). The source of this sequence is a young woman in good health and CMV-seropositive. Sample: PBMCs. The CDR3 loop is CASSSNSVGAVDTQYF. Here the CDR3 DNA reads TGTGCCAGCAGCTCGAACTCCGTTGGGGCAGTAGATACGCAGTATTTT.